This T cell receptor (beta chain) is drawn from a study of cytomegalovirus exposure and HLA in healthy donors. Regarding the study as a whole: Several of the most significant clusters appeared linked to common viral pathogens, based on a later analysis.

Of note for this clone: Antigen: not known.

In the PCR, 60 Vbeta and 13 Jbeta primers were used. Produced via immunoSEQ multiplex PCR; TCRdb's table is partial and in-frame only. The profile shows fewer than 110,000 clones, 82% of them singletons. CDR1 is LNHDA, CDR2 SQIVND, per germline (reference sequence). With V trimmed by 5 bases and J by 5 bases, 5 bases remained unmatched. CDR3 size: 15 residues. The TCR sequence derives from a man aged 25 to 40 in good health and CMV-seropositive. This chain connects TRBV19 to TRBJ2-5; 13 bases are a match to TRBD2. The source material was PBMCs. CDR3 region: CASSSGLAGRETQYF. CDR3 coding DNA: TGTGCCAGTAGTTCGGGACTAGCGGGGCGCGAGACCCAGTACTTC.